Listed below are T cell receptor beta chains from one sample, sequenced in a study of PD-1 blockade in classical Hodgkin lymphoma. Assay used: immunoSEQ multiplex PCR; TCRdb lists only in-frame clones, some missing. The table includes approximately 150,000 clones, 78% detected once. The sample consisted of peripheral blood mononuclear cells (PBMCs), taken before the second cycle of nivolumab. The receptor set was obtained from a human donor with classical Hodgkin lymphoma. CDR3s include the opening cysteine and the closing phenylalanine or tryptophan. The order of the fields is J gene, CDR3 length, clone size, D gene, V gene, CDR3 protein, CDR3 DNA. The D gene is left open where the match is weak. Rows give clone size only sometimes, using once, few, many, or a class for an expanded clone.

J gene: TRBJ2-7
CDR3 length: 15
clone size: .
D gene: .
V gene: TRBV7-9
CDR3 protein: CASSPEGHGAYEQYF
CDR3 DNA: TGTGCCAGCAGCCCCGAGGGACACGGGGCCTACGAGCAGTACTTC

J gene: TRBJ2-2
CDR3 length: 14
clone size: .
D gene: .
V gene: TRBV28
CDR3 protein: CASSSLDRAGELFF
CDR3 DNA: TGTGCCAGCAGTTCCCTCGACCGGGCCGGGGAGCTGTTTTTT

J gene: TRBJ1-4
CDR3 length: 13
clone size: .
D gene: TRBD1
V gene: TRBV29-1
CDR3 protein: CSAAGTGGEKLFF
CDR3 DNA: TGCAGCGCTGCCGGGACAGGGGGTGAAAAACTGTTTTTT

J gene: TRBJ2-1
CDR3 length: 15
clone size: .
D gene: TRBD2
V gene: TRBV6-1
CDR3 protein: CASSENLAAYNEQFF
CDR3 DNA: TGTGCCAGCAGTGAAAACCTAGCGGCATACAATGAGCAGTTCTTC

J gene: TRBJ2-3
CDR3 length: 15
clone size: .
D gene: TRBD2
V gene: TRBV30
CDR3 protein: CAWSGAELAADTQYF
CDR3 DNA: TGTGCCTGGAGTGGGGCCGAACTAGCGGCAGATACGCAGTATTTT

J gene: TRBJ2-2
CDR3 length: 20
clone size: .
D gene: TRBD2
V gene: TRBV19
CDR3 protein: CASSMKGPRASGVLTGELFF
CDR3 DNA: TGTGCCAGTAGTATGAAGGGACCGAGGGCTAGCGGGGTACTCACCGGGGAGCTGTTTTTT

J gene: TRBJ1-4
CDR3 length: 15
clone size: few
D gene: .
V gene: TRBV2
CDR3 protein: CASRLLTIPNEKLFF
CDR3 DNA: TGTGCCAGCCGTCTATTGACAATACCTAATGAAAAACTGTTTTTT

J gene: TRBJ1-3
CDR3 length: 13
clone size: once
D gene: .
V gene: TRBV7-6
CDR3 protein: CASSLVTDSSIYF
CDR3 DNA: TGTGCCAGCAGCTTAGTGACCGACTCCAGCATATATTTT

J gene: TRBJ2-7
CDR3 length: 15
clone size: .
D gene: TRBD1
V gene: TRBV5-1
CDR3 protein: CASSLEDRAVYEQYF
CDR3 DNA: TGCGCCAGCAGCTTGGAGGACAGGGCCGTCTACGAGCAGTACTTC

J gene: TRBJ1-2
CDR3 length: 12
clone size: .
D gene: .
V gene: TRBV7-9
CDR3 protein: CASSPTLGGYTF
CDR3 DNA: TGTGCCAGCAGCCCCACCTTGGGTGGCTACACCTTC

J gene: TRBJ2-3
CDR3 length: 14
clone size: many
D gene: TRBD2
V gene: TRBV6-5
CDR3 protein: CASRLAGVADTQYF
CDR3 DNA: TGTGCCAGTAGGCTAGCGGGGGTTGCAGATACGCAGTATTTT

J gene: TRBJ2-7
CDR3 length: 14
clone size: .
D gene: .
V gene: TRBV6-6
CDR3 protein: CASSQDRSNYEQYF
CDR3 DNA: TGTGCCAGCAGTCAAGACAGGTCCAACTACGAGCAGTACTTC

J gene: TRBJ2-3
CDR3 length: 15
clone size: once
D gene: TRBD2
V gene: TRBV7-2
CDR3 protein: CASSLGTSGIDTQYF
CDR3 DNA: TGTGCCAGCAGCTTAGGGACTAGCGGGATTGATACGCAGTATTTT

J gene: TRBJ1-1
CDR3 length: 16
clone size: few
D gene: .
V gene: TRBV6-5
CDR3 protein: CASSYSSGIVNTEAFF
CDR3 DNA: TGTGCCAGCAGTTATAGTTCAGGGATTGTGAACACTGAAGCTTTCTTT

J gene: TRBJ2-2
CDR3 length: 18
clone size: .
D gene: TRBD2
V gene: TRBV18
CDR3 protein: CASSPRGLAGVNTGELFF
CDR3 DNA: TGTGCCAGCTCACCACGGGGACTAGCGGGCGTAAATACCGGGGAGCTGTTTTTT

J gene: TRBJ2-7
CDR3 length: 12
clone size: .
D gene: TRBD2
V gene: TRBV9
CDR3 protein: CASSPGEGEQYF
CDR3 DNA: TGTGCCAGCAGTCCGGGGGAGGGTGAGCAGTACTTC

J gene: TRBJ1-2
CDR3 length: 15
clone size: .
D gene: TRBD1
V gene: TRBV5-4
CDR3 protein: CASSSMGGQVYGYTF
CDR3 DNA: TGTGCCAGCAGCTCCATGGGGGGACAGGTCTATGGCTACACCTTC

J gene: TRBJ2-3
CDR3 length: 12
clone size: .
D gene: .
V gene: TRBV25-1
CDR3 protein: CASGSPRDTQYF
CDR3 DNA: TGTGCCAGCGGCAGCCCAAGAGATACGCAGTATTTT

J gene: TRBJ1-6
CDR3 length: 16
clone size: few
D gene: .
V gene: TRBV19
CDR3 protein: CASSISRGGLASPLHF
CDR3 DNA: TGTGCCAGTAGTATATCTAGGGGGGGTTTGGCATCACCCCTCCACTTT

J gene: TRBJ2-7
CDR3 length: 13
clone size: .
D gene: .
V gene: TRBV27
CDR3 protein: CASSPRRAYEQYF
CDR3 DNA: TGTGCCAGCAGTCCTCGACGGGCCTACGAGCAGTACTTC

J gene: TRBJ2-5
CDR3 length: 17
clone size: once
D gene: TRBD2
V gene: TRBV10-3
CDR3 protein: CAIGVIGLAGVQETQYF
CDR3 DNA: TGTGCCATCGGGGTAATAGGACTAGCGGGGGTCCAAGAGACCCAGTACTTC

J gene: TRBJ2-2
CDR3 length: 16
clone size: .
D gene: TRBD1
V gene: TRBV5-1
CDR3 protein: CASNQGAGYFTGELFF
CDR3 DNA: TGCGCCAGCAACCAGGGGGCAGGATACTTCACCGGGGAGCTGTTTTTT

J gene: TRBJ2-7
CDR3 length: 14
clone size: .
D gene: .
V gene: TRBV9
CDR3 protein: CASSPRTLSYEQYF
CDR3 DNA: TGTGCCAGCAGCCCTCGGACCCTCTCCTACGAGCAGTACTTC

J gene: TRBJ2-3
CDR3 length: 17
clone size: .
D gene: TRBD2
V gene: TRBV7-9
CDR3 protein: CASNIVLAGASTDTQYF
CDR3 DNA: TGTGCCAGCAACATAGTTCTAGCGGGGGCGAGCACAGATACGCAGTATTTT

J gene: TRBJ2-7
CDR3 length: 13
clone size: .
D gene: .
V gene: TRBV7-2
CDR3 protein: CASSPPKLDEQYF
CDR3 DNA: TGTGCCAGCAGCCCCCCGAAGTTGGACGAGCAGTACTTC

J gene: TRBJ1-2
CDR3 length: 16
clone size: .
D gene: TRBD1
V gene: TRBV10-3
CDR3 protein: CAISDTGGGFNYGYTF
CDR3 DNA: TGTGCCATCAGTGATACAGGGGGCGGGTTTAACTATGGCTACACCTTC

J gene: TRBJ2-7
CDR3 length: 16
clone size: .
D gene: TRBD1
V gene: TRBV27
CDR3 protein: CASSPSRTGGTYEQYF
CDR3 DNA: TGTGCCAGCAGTCCCTCTCGGACAGGGGGAACCTACGAGCAGTACTTC

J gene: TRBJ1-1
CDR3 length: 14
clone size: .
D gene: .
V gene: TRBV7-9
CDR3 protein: CASSLLQGSTEAFF
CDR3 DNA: TGTGCCAGCAGCTTATTACAGGGATCCACTGAAGCTTTCTTT

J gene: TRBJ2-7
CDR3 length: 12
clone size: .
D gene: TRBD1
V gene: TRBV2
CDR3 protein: CASSGQGNEQYF
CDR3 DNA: TGTGCCAGCAGTGGACAGGGAAACGAGCAGTACTTC

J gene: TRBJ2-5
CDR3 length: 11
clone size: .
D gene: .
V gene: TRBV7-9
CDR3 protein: CASSPSTVQYF
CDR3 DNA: TGTGCCAGCAGCCCATCAACTGTCCAGTACTTC

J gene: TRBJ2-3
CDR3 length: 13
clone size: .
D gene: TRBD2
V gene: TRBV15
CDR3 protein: CATRARGADTQYF
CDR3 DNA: TGTGCCACCAGAGCACGGGGGGCAGATACGCAGTATTTT

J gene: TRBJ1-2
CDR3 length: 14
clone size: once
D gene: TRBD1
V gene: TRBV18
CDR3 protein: CASSTRTGGYGYTF
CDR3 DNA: TGTGCCAGCTCAACCCGGACAGGGGGCTATGGCTACACCTTC

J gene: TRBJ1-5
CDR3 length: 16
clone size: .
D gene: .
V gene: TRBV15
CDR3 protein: CATSRDRALGDQPQHF
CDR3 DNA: TGTGCCACCAGCAGAGATAGGGCCTTAGGGGATCAGCCCCAGCATTTT

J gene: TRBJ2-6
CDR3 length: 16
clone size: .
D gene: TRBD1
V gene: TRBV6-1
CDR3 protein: CASSGQGVGGANVLTF
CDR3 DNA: TGTGCCAGCAGTGGACAGGGGGTTGGTGGGGCCAACGTCCTGACTTTC

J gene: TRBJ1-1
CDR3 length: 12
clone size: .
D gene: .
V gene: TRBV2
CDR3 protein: CASMGEHTEAFF
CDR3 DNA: TGTGCCAGCATGGGGGAGCACACTGAAGCTTTCTTT

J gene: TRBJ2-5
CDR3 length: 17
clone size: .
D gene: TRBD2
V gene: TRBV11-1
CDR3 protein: CASSYARGGRSQETQYF
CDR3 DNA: TGTGCCAGCAGTTACGCCCGGGGGGGACGCAGCCAAGAGACCCAGTACTTC

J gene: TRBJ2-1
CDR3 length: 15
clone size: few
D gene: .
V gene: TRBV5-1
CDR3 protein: CASSWTGDAYNEQFF
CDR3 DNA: TGCGCCAGCAGCTGGACGGGAGACGCCTACAATGAGCAGTTCTTC